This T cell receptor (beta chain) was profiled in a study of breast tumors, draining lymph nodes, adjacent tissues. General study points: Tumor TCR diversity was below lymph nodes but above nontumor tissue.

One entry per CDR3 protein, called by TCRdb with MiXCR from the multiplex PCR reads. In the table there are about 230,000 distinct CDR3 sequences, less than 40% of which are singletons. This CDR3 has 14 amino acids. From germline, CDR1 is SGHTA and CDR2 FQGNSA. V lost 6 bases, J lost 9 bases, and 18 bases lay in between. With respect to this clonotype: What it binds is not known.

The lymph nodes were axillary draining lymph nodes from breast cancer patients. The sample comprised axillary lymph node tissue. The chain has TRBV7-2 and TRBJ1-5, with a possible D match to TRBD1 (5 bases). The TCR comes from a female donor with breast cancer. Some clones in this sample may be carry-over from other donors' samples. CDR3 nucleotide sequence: TGTGCCAGCAGGAATGGCGGGGCGGGGTGGCCCCAGCATTTT. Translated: CASRNGGAGWPQHF.